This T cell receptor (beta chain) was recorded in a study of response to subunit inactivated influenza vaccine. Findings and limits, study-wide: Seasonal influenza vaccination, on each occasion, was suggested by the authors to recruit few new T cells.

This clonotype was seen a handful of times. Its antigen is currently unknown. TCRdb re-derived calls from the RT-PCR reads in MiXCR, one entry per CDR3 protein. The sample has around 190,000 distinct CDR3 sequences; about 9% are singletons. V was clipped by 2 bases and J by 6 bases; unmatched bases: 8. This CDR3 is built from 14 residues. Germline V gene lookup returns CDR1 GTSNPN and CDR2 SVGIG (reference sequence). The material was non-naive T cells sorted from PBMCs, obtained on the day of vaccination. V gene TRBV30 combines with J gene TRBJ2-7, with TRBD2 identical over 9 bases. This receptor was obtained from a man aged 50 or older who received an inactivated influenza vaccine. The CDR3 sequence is CAWSKVSGSIEQYF. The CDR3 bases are TGTGCCTGGAGTAAAGTTAGCGGGAGTATCGAGCAGTACTTC.